These T cell receptor beta chains were read from a single sample in a study of blood T cell dynamics during melanoma immunotherapy. The protocol was immunoSEQ multiplex PCR, while the TCRdb copy is restricted to in-frame clones and leaves out a portion. The profile shows 8,500 to 11,000 clones, about 86% of them singletons. The source material was blood, sampled from a patient treated with checkpoint blockade. The source of these receptors is a human donor with melanoma. CDR3s include the opening cysteine and the closing phenylalanine or tryptophan. A D gene is named only where the DNA matches it firmly. Clone size is not always given. Where it is, it says once, few, many or a class for expanded clones.

NA	NA	TRBV18	TRBJ2-7	TGTGCCAGCTCACCACTCAACCCGCCCTACGAGCAGTACTTC	CASSPLNPPYEQYF
NA	NA	TRBV7-6	TRBJ2-1	TGTGCCAGCAGCTTGTCACGGAACAATGAGCAGTTCTTC	CASSLSRNNEQFF
once	NA	TRBV28	TRBJ1-5	TGTGCCAGCAGTTTAGACAGATGGGGCCATAGCAATCAGCCCCAGCATTTT	CASSLDRWGHSNQPQHF
NA	NA	TRBV11-2	TRBJ2-1	TGTGCCAGCAGCTCGACTGGACGATTTTACAATGAGCAGTTCTTC	CASSSTGRFYNEQFF
NA	TRBD1	TRBV5-1	TRBJ1-2	TGCGCCAGCAGCGAAAACAGGGGAGAGTATGGCTACACCTTC	CASSENRGEYGYTF
NA	NA	TRBV7-2	TRBJ2-7	TGTGCCAGCAGTCGGGACTTCTCCTACGAGCAGTACTTC	CASSRDFSYEQYF
NA	NA	TRBV5-6	TRBJ2-3	TGTGCCAGCAGCTTAAGGGGTAGTGTCGATACGCAGTATTTT	CASSLRGSVDTQYF
NA	TRBD2	TRBV12-5	TRBJ2-1	TGTGCTAGTGGTTTGTTACCACTCGGGACTAGCGGGGTTCCTAGCTCCTACAATGAGCAGTTCTTC	CASGLLPLGTSGVPSSYNEQFF
NA	NA	TRBV10-3	TRBJ2-3	TGTGCCATCAGTGAGAGGAGGGCAGATACGCAGTATTTT	CAISERRADTQYF
NA	TRBD1	TRBV6-1	TRBJ1-3	TGTGCCAGCAGAAAAGACAGGGGCACTCTGGCAGGTGAATATTTT	CASRKDRGTLAGEYF
NA	TRBD1	TRBV5-4	TRBJ1-4	TGTGCCAGCAGCTTTGGGGACAGGGAAAAACTGTTTTTT	CASSFGDREKLFF
NA	NA	TRBV30	TRBJ2-3	TGTGCCTGGACCTACGGGACCACAGATACGCAGTATTTT	CAWTYGTTDTQYF
NA	NA	TRBV2	TRBJ1-5	TGTGCCAGCAGCGCTGTCAGTCAGCCCCAGCATTTT	CASSAVSQPQHF
once	TRBD2	TRBV28	TRBJ2-1	TGTGCCAGCACCCTCGGGACTAGCGGGACCGGAGAGCAGTTCTTC	CASTLGTSGTGEQFF
NA	TRBD1	TRBV4-1	TRBJ1-1	TGCGCCAGCAGCGATACGGGACAGGGGAACACTGAAGCTTTCTTT	CASSDTGQGNTEAFF
NA	NA	TRBV28	TRBJ2-1	TGTGCCAGCAGTTTTCTAGGAGGAGGGCAGTTCTTC	CASSFLGGGQFF
large	NA	TRBV4-2	TRBJ1-5	TGTGCCAGCAGCCCCAGTAAGGGCTCCAATCAGCCCCAGCATTTT	CASSPSKGSNQPQHF
NA	NA	TRBV9	TRBJ1-2	TGTGCCAGCAGCGTAGAACCTAATGTGGGGGGAGGCTACACCTTC	CASSVEPNVGGGYTF
NA	NA	TRBV5-1	TRBJ2-7	TGCGCCAGCAGCTCAGGACGTCAACTCTACGAGCAGTACTTC	CASSSGRQLYEQYF
NA	NA	TRBV30	TRBJ1-1	TGTGCCTGGAGCCTCACCGGGACGGTGAACACTGAAGCTTTCTTT	CAWSLTGTVNTEAFF
NA	TRBD2	TRBV28	TRBJ2-1	TGTGCCAGCAGTCCCCCCGGGAGGCCTCGCAATGAGCAGTTCTTC	CASSPPGRPRNEQFF
NA	NA	TRBV13	TRBJ2-2	TGTGCCAGCAGCAACCTGGCTGGCGGAACCGGGGAGCTGTTTTTT	CASSNLAGGTGELFF
NA	TRBD1	TRBV19	TRBJ1-6	TGTGCCAGTAGTACGTCGGGACAGGGGATCTTCTCCGATAATTCACCCCTCCACTTT	CASSTSGQGIFSDNSPLHF
NA	NA	TRBV9	TRBJ2-7	TGTGCCAGCAGCGTGTTCGACACATCCTACGAGCAGTACTTC	CASSVFDTSYEQYF
NA	NA	TRBV29-1	TRBJ1-2	TGCAGCGCAACAGTCTACTATGGCTACACCTTC	CSATVYYGYTF
NA	NA	TRBV5-4	TRBJ1-1	TGTGCCAGCAGCTTGGGAGGTCTAAGGAGGGGCACTGAAGCTTTCTTT	CASSLGGLRRGTEAFF
once	TRBD1	TRBV14	TRBJ1-3	TGTGCCAGCAGCCCGCTGACAGGGATTGGAAACACCATATATTTT	CASSPLTGIGNTIYF
once	NA	TRBV15	TRBJ2-7	TGTGCCACCAGCGCGGGGCCTCTCTACGAGCAGTACTTC	CATSAGPLYEQYF
NA	TRBD1	TRBV6-1	TRBJ1-1	TGTGCCGCGTGCCGACAGGGGGACACTGAAGCTTTCTTT	CAACRQGDTEAFF
NA	TRBD2	TRBV7-7	TRBJ2-3	TGTGCTAGCAGCCCCACCCCTAGCGGATCTAGCACAGATACGCAGTATTTT	CASSPTPSGSSTDTQYF
once	TRBD2	TRBV2	TRBJ2-4	TGTGCCAGCAACACCCAATCGGGACTAGCGGGGCGGGGCAACATTCAGTACTTC	CASNTQSGLAGRGNIQYF
NA	TRBD1	TRBV6-1	TRBJ1-5	TGTGCCAGCAGTCGTCAGGGGGACAATCAGCCCCAGCATTTT	CASSRQGDNQPQHF
NA	TRBD2	TRBV6-5	TRBJ2-2	TGTGCCAGCAGTTACGAATTAGCGGGAGCCGGGGAGCTGTTTTTT	CASSYELAGAGELFF
NA	NA	TRBV20-1	TRBJ2-5	TGCAGTGCCTTCGGCGAGACCCAGTACTTC	CSAFGETQYF
NA	TRBD2	TRBV28	TRBJ2-1	TGTGCCAGCAGTTCGAGTAGCGGGAGGAACACCTACAATGAGCAGTTCTTC	CASSSSSGRNTYNEQFF
NA	TRBD1	TRBV15	TRBJ2-5	TGTGCCACCAGCAGAGGGACAGGGGAACGAGAGACCCAGTACTTC	CATSRGTGERETQYF
once	NA	TRBV7-2	TRBJ2-7	TGTGCCAGCAGCTTAGTGTCGGGAGAGCAGTACTTC	CASSLVSGEQYF
NA	TRBD1	TRBV7-9	TRBJ1-6	TGTGCCAGCAGCATGGGACAGGGGATGAATTCACCCCTCCACTTT	CASSMGQGMNSPLHF
NA	NA	TRBV7-9	TRBJ1-1	TGTGCCAGCAGCTCTCGGCCCCAGGGGAACACTGAAGCTTTCTTT	CASSSRPQGNTEAFF
NA	NA	TRBV6-1	TRBJ1-1	TGTGCCAGCAGTGAAGTCGAGCTGGGGAGCACTGAAGCTTTCTTT	CASSEVELGSTEAFF
NA	NA	TRBV9	TRBJ1-6	TGTGCCAGCAGCGTAGACGTAGGGTATAATTCACCCCTCCACTTT	CASSVDVGYNSPLHF
NA	NA	TRBV6-1	TRBJ2-7	TGTGCCAGCAGTGTGGCGGGGTCAGCATTAACCTACGAGCAGTACTTC	CASSVAGSALTYEQYF
NA	TRBD1	TRBV29-1	TRBJ1-5	TGCAGCGTCGGACAGGGTTTGGGGCAGCCCCAGCATTTT	CSVGQGLGQPQHF
NA	TRBD1	TRBV7-8	TRBJ2-2	TGTGCCAGCAGCTCCTCCGGGACAGGGTACGGCACCGGGGAGCTGTTTTTT	CASSSSGTGYGTGELFF
NA	TRBD2	TRBV5-4	TRBJ2-1	TGTGCCAGCAGCTTCTCCGCGGGAGCCTACAATGAGCAGTTCTTC	CASSFSAGAYNEQFF
few	TRBD1	TRBV5-6	TRBJ1-1	TGTGCCAGCAGCTGGGACAGCACTGAAGCTTTCTTT	CASSWDSTEAFF